The next 2 T cell receptor beta chains were all read from a single sample in a study of cytomegalovirus exposure and HLA in healthy donors. The PCR had 60 Vbeta and 13 Jbeta primers. Generated by immunoSEQ multiplex PCR, the TCRdb table keeps only in-frame clones and is missing some. Altogether some 180,000 clones are present, around 86% being singletons, with the ten largest covering 2% to 2.5%. The sequencing sample was made of PBMCs. These receptors originate from a male donor in good health and CMV-seronegative.

The rearrangement joins TRBV29-1 to TRBJ1-2; D might be TRBD1 (5 bases). Trimming pared 2 bases from V and 0 bases from J, leaving 7 bases between. The germline V gene has CDR1 SQVTM and CDR2 ANQGSEA. CDR3 size: 13 residues. The DNA of the CDR3 is TGCAGCGTTGAAAAAGGGGCTAACTATGGCTACACCTTC. It encodes CSVEKGANYGYTF.

The chain has TRBV5-1 and TRBJ1-2; a possible D gene is TRBD1 (6 bases). The V end was cut by 4 bases, the J end by 5 bases, with 27 bases between. Germline V CDR1 and CDR2: SGHRS, YFSETQ. This CDR3 is 18 amino acids long. The CDR3 is CASSQTGQQLRAYYGYTF. The CDR3 DNA sequence: TGCGCCAGCAGCCAAACCGGACAGCAGCTTAGGGCGTATTATGGCTACACCTTC.